The 23 T cell receptor beta chains listed next were all sequenced from one sample in a study of CXCR3-negative and CXCR3-positive naive CD8 T cells. General study results and limits: Hydrophobicity of TRB CDR3s was greater in CXCR3-positive naive cells than in CXCR3-negative naive cells.

Each TRB cDNA library was prepared by 5' RACE (with UMI labels). Reanalyzing the 5' RACE reads, TCRdb keeps one entry per CDR3 protein, without DNA. The sample has tens of thousands of distinct CDR3 sequences. These receptors lack a known antigen. The sample was naive CXCR3+ CD8+ T cells from blood. Subset meaning: CD45RO-CCR7+CD27+CD95- naive CD8+ T cells expressing CXCR3 (TNR3+). The receptors originated from a human donor in good health. Some clones in this sample may be carry-over from other donors' samples.

The V call is TRBV5-6, the J call TRBJ2-2; TCRdb returns TRBD2, unconfirmable since there is no DNA. The CDR3 is made up of 16 amino acids. In germline, CDR1 is SGHDT, CDR2 YYEEEE. CDR3 protein: CPSSHQRGAITGELFF.

V and J are TRBV10-2 and TRBJ2-7; TCRdb calls TRBD1, which cannot be checked without DNA. In germline, CDR1 is WSHSY, CDR2 SAAADI. The CDR3 has 12 residues. The CDR3 here is CASMAGGYEQYF.

CDR3: CATSESRATSYEQYF. This chain uses TRBV15 with TRBJ2-7; TCRdb calls TRBD2, which cannot be checked without DNA. The CDR3 covers 15 residues. Germline assignment: CDR1 LNHNV and CDR2 YYDKDF (reference sequence).

The chain is built from TRBV28 and TRBJ2-1; the D gene TCRdb calls, TRBD1, cannot be checked with no DNA. Germline V gene lookup returns CDR1 MDHEN and CDR2 SYDVKM. There are 17 residues in the CDR3. CDR3 sequence: CASSLIVVGARGNEQFF.

This chain uses TRBV10-3 with TRBJ2-5; TCRdb proposes TRBD2, but this gene call is untestable without DNA. The CDR3 runs 17 residues. Germline V gene lookup returns CDR1 ENHRY and CDR2 SYGVKD. The CDR3: CAISESSNSRSQETQYF.

This chain links TRBV5-6 with TRBJ2-7; TCRdb's D gene call, TRBD2, goes unchecked for lack of DNA. The CDR3 runs to 13 residues. Germline V gene lookup returns CDR1 SGHDT and CDR2 YYEEEE. CDR3 in amino acids: CASTLRGTYEQYF.

J is TRBJ2-7 and V is TRBV30. Germline assignment: CDR1 GTSNPN and CDR2 SVGIG (reference sequence). This CDR3 region has 13 residues. The CDR3 sequence is CAWSVHNSYEEYF. Variable domain in full (rest from reference TRBV30 and TRBJ2-7): SQTIHQWPATLVQPVGSPLSLECTVEGTSNPNLYWYRQAAGRGLQLLFYSVGIGQISSEVPQNLSASRPQDRQFILSSKKLLLSDSGFYLCAWSVHNSYEEYFGPGTRLTVT.

V usage is TRBV28 and J usage is TRBJ1-5; TCRdb names TRBD1, which stays unverified in the absence of DNA. Germline CDR1 and CDR2: MDHEN and SYDVKM. This CDR3 is built from 14 residues. Here the CDR3 reads CASTVQGSNQPQHF.

This rearrangement joins TRBV2 to TRBJ2-2; TCRdb returns TRBD1, unconfirmable since there is no DNA. The germline V gene encodes CDR1 SNHLY and CDR2 FYNNEI. The CDR3 has 15 amino acids. This chain's CDR3 is CASSLRGQNTGELFF.

The chain joins TRBV5-5 to TRBJ2-7; no DNA is available, so the TRBD1 call from TCRdb remains unchecked. Germline V gene data show CDR1 as SGHKS and CDR2 as YYEKEE (reference sequence). The CDR3 is 14 residues long. CDR3: CASSPGQGWREQYF.

The V and J genes are TRBV19 and TRBJ2-7; TCRdb picks TRBD1, but there is no DNA to check that call. The V gene's germline CDR1 is LNHDA and CDR2 SQIVND (reference sequence). The CDR3 length is 16 residues. The CDR3 reads CASTHAGTGGTYEQYF.

CDR3 sequence: CASSPPSGGNYNEQFF. The chain employs TRBV7-6 and TRBJ2-1; lacking DNA, the TRBD2 call made by TCRdb goes unchecked. The germline gives CDR1 SGHVS, CDR2 FNYEAQ. The CDR3 contains 16 residues.

V is TRBV21-1 and J is TRBJ2-7; no DNA is available, so the TRBD2 call from TCRdb remains unchecked. TRBV21-1 is a documented pseudogene. This CDR3 contains 17 residues. CDR3 in amino acids: CASSKERLAGEGFEQYF.

CDR3 in amino acids: CASSYEGGPAGELFF. The chain combines TRBV6-5 with TRBJ2-2; TCRdb's D call, TRBD2, is unchecked because there is no DNA. CDR1 and CDR2 from the germline V gene are MNHEY and SVGAGI. The CDR3 consists of 15 residues.

CDR3 sequence reads: CAKTSGRDNEQFF. V usage is TRBV10-1 and J usage is TRBJ2-1; TCRdb outputs TRBD2, but without DNA this stays unchecked. CDR1 is WNHNN and CDR2 is SYGVQD in the germline V gene (reference sequence). This CDR3 comprises 13 residues.

This chain links TRBV15 with TRBJ2-3; the TRBD1 assignment by TCRdb is unverifiable without DNA. CDR1 and CDR2 from the germline V gene are LNHNV and YYDKDF (reference sequence). The length of the CDR3 is 17 residues. The CDR3 loop is CATSTSGRGDGTDTQYF.

V usage is TRBV4-2 and J usage is TRBJ1-1; TCRdb picks TRBD1, but there is no DNA to check that call. Germline V gene lookup returns CDR1 LGHNA and CDR2 YNFKEQ. This CDR3 is built from 19 residues. CDR3 residues: CASSQIWVGDRGSNTEAFF.

The chain has TRBV29-1 and TRBJ2-7; there is no DNA to check the TCRdb D call of TRBD1. Germline CDR1 reads SQVTM; CDR2 reads ANQGSEA. The CDR3 contains 13 residues. CDR3 loop: CSALRWASYEQYF.

The chain has TRBV2 and TRBJ2-7; TCRdb reports TRBD1, a call that lacks DNA to check it against. CDR3 length: 13 residues. Germline assignment: CDR1 SNHLY and CDR2 FYNNEI. The CDR3 sequence is CTSKIQGLREQYF.

V and J are TRBV28 and TRBJ1-4; TCRdb reports TRBD1, a call that lacks DNA to check it against. Germline V gene sequence: CDR1 MDHEN, CDR2 SYDVKM. The CDR3 consists of 13 residues. The CDR3 sequence is CASHRATNEKLFF.

The V call is TRBV29-1, the J call TRBJ2-7; TCRdb gives TRBD2 as the D gene, but with no DNA this cannot be confirmed. There are 14 residues in the CDR3. Germline V gene lookup returns CDR1 SQVTM and CDR2 ANQGSEA. This CDR3 reads CSAYRTSSDYEQYF.

The chain is built from TRBV9 and TRBJ2-1; absent DNA, TCRdb's TRBD1 call cannot be checked. This CDR3 comprises 14 residues. Germline V gene lookup returns CDR1 SGDLS and CDR2 YYNGEE. The CDR3 sequence: CASSSPAQGDEQFF.

The V gene is TRBV2, the J gene TRBJ2-2. Germline V CDR1 and CDR2: SNHLY, FYNNEI. This CDR3 contains 12 residues. This CDR3 is CASQENTGELFF.